This TCR beta chain was profiled in a study of cytomegalovirus exposure and HLA in healthy donors. The CDR3 is 20 amino acids. Germline V lookup: CDR1 SGDLS, CDR2 YYNGEE. J was trimmed by 3 bases and V by 0 bases; bases with no gene match: 14. The PCR ran on 60 Vbeta and 13 Jbeta primers. The data were produced by immunoSEQ multiplex PCR, yet TCRdb's version contains in-frame clones alone and is incomplete. This repertoire shows tens of thousands of clones, roughly four fifths found once; its top ten account for approximately 4.6%. Study-level results: Rare TCR sequences dominated, though some public TCRs recurred in many donors. As was reported, the HLA-A and HLA-B alleles of most subjects were accurately predicted from TCR beta sequences.

A remark on this clone: What it binds is not known.

This TCR derives from a woman in her forties in good health and CMV-seropositive. V and J are TRBV9 and TRBJ2-7, with 14 bases lining up with TRBD2. The specimen sequenced was PBMCs. The chain's CDR3 is CASSVGGTSGRSFSYYEQYF. CDR3 DNA sequence: TGTGCCAGCAGCGTAGGGGGGACTAGCGGGAGATCTTTCTCCTACTACGAGCAGTACTTC.